The 30 T cell receptor beta chains below all came from one sample that was sequenced in a study of shared clonotypes between healthy human individuals. The protocol was immunoSEQ multiplex PCR, while the TCRdb copy is restricted to in-frame clones and leaves out a portion. This table has approximately 980,000 clones, 60% to 85% appearing once. The sample was memory CD4+ T cells sorted from blood. Subset in this sample: CD45RA-negative fraction. The receptors stem from a man younger than 30 in good health.

The chain links TRBV6-5 to TRBJ1-4; no clear D. V was pared by 6 bases and J by 0 bases, with 11 bases between. Germline CDR1 is MNHEY and CDR2 is SVGAGI. The CDR3 consists of 15 residues. In DNA form, the CDR3 reads TGTGCCAGCAGAACGGGGTCTGCAACTAATGAAAAACTGTTTTTT. Translating gives CASRTGSATNEKLFF.

V is TRBV5-6 and J is TRBJ1-2; D gene uncertain. The CDR3 covers 14 residues. Germline lookup yields CDR1 SGHDT and CDR2 YYEEEE. Trimming shortened V by 0 bases and J by 0 bases, and 6 bases separated the two germline ends. The CDR3 bases are TGTGCCAGCAGCTTGGTGATAGCTAACTATGGCTACACCTTC. Its translation is CASSLVIANYGYTF.

The chain has TRBV5-5 and TRBJ1-2; no firm D call. Germline V gives CDR1 SGHKS, CDR2 YYEKEE (reference sequence). The CDR3 is made up of 15 amino acids. The ends were cut back, 0 bases at V and 4 bases at J, with 13 bases in the middle. CDR3 bases: TGTGCCAGCAGCTTGGCCGGGAAGGGCGTCTATGGCTACACCTTC. It codes for CASSLAGKGVYGYTF.

V usage is TRBV7-9 and J usage is TRBJ1-2, with 7 positions matching TRBD1. The CDR3 extends over 13 amino acids. The V gene's germline CDR1 is SEHNR and CDR2 FQNEAQ (reference sequence). V shed 4 bases, J shed 4 bases, and the junction held 3 bases outside the gene matches. The DNA for the CDR3 is TGTGCCAGCAGCTACACAGGGGCCTATGGCTACACCTTC. Translating it yields CASSYTGAYGYTF.

The chain has TRBV5-5 and TRBJ2-7; possibly TRBD1 or TRBD2 for D (5 bases each). Trimming pared 4 bases from V and 4 bases from J, leaving 15 bases between. The germline V gene encodes CDR1 SGHKS and CDR2 YYEKEE (reference sequence). This CDR3 comprises 14 residues. CDR3 bases: TGTGCCAGCAGCGTGGGACGGATAAATTACGAGCAGTACTTC. Translating it yields CASSVGRINYEQYF.

The chain has TRBV30 and TRBJ2-4; D gene unclear. Looked up from germline, CDR1 is GTSNPN and CDR2 is SVGIG (reference sequence). V was cut by 0 bases and J by 1 base, with 10 bases left in between. The CDR3 consists of 15 residues. The CDR3 loop reads CAWSVSRRAKNIQYF. CDR3 sequence (DNA): TGTGCCTGGAGTGTATCCAGGCGCGCCAAAAACATTCAGTACTTC.

This clone was detected a few times. The V call is TRBV19, the J call TRBJ2-4; 7 bases agree with TRBD1. V gave up 5 bases and J gave up 7 bases; unmatched junction bases: 5. The CDR3 totals 13 residues. Germline-derived CDR1 and CDR2 are LNHDA and SQIVND (reference sequence). For the CDR3, the DNA is TGTGCCAGTAGTGGCCAGGGGGTTAACATTCAGTACTTC. This codes for CASSGQGVNIQYF.

This clone has just a few counts. The J gene is TRBJ1-6, the V gene TRBV19; D is perhaps TRBD1 (5 bases). The CDR3 runs to 14 residues. Germline V CDR1 and CDR2: LNHDA, SQIVND (reference sequence). Trimming left V 7 bases short and J 9 bases short, with 16 bases between. CDR3 coding DNA: TGTGCCAGTACCCAACAGGCAGGGCTTTCACCCCTCCACTTT. This translates into CASTQQAGLSPLHF.

The chain carries TRBV27 and TRBJ1-1; D may be TRBD1 (5 bases). With 0 bases removed from V and 4 bases from J, the gap between germline ends came to 9 bases. From germline, CDR1 is MNHEY and CDR2 SMNVEV (reference sequence). This CDR3 is built from 14 residues. CDR3 sequence: CASSLSWGGTEAFF. CDR3 DNA: TGTGCCAGCAGTTTATCCTGGGGGGGCACTGAAGCTTTCTTT.

The V and J genes are TRBV5-6 and TRBJ2-4, with TRBD1 matching 7 bases. Trimming removed 2 bases from V and 5 bases from J; junction bases left unmatched: 4. Germline CDR1 SGHDT, CDR2 YYEEEE. CDR3 length: 14 amino acids. The CDR3 loop reads CASSFTGAENIQYF. DNA of the CDR3: TGTGCCAGCAGCTTCACAGGGGCGGAAAACATTCAGTACTTC.

The chain links TRBV28 to TRBJ1-3; no firm D call. The length of the CDR3 is 14 residues. Germline lookup yields CDR1 MDHEN and CDR2 SYDVKM. V lost 4 bases and J lost 1, with 8 bases in between. The CDR3 DNA reads as TGTGCCAGCAGTTCCGAGGTATCTGGAAACACCATATATTTT. Protein product: CASSSEVSGNTIYF.

The chain recombines TRBV6-1 with TRBJ2-5; D may be TRBD2 (5 bases). The CDR3 runs to 14 residues. Looked up from germline, CDR1 is MNHNS and CDR2 is SASEGT. V lost 4 bases to trimming and J lost 0 bases, with 9 bases between them. The CDR3 loop reads CASSVTGYQETQYF. CDR3 in DNA: TGTGCCAGCAGTGTGACGGGGTACCAAGAGACCCAGTACTTC.

A remark on this clone: Other DNA sequences in the sample encode the same CDR3. J is TRBJ2-3 and V is TRBV6-1, with D hard to call. CDR3 length: 12 residues. V lost 1 base, J lost 5 bases, and 4 bases lay in between. Germline V gene sequence: CDR1 MNHNS, CDR2 SASEGT. The CDR3 DNA reads as TGTGCCAGCAGTGAAGTTGGAGATACGCAGTATTTT. Translating gives CASSEVGDTQYF.

V gene TRBV7-2 combines with J gene TRBJ1-2; D is undetermined. Deletions cut 6 bases from V and 8 bases from J, with 19 bases between. The CDR3 runs 14 residues. Germline CDR1 and CDR2: SGHTA and FQGNSA. CDR3 sequence: CASRKDGPRRGYTF. CDR3 bases: TGTGCCAGCAGGAAAGACGGGCCTCGGAGGGGCTACACCTTC. The full variable domain, with the rest looked up from reference TRBV7-2 and TRBJ1-2, is GAGVSQSPSNKVTEKGKDVELRCDPISGHTALYWYRQSLGQGLEFLIYFQGNSAPDKSGLPSDRFSAERTGGSVSTLTIQRTQQEDSAVYLCASRKDGPRRGYTFGSGTRLTVV.

The genes are TRBV6-1 and TRBJ2-1, with D possibly TRBD1 on 5 matching bases. This CDR3 is built from 14 residues. The V and J ends lost 7 bases and 8 bases respectively, with 18 bases between them. CDR1 is MNHNS, CDR2 SASEGT, per germline. In DNA form, the CDR3 reads TGTGCCAGCAAATCCGACCCTACAGGCTATGAGCAGTTCTTC. Residues: CASKSDPTGYEQFF.

The CDR3 nucleotides are TGCGCCAGCAGCAATAGCGGGGGGCTCTACGAGCAGTACTTC. It translates to CASSNSGGLYEQYF. The J gene is TRBJ2-7, the V gene TRBV5-1; 10 bases map to TRBD2. The CDR3 is 14 residues long. J lost 3 bases, V lost 4 bases, and 4 bases had no gene match. Germline V gives CDR1 SGHRS, CDR2 YFSETQ.

This chain joins TRBV5-8 and TRBJ2-1; D not certain. The germline V and J ends were trimmed by 3 bases and 10 bases, with 11 bases remaining between them. There are 12 residues in the CDR3. The germline V gene encodes CDR1 SGHTS and CDR2 YDEGEE. CDR3 residues: CASSYGPNEQFF. CDR3 sequence (DNA): TGTGCCAGCAGCTACGGGCCGAACGAGCAGTTCTTC.

A single count supports this clone. The chain links TRBV6-1 to TRBJ1-2; D is unresolved. Per the germline V gene, CDR1 is MNHNS and CDR2 is SASEGT. CDR3 length: 15 amino acids. V lost 5 bases, J lost 6 bases, and 19 bases lay in between. In DNA form, the CDR3 reads TGTGCCAGCAGTTTCTTCCGGCAGGCAAGGGATGGCTACACCTTC. It translates to CASSFFRQARDGYTF.

This clone was recorded once. The chain joins TRBV30 to TRBJ1-2; 7 nucleotides align to TRBD1. The CDR3 is 13 amino acids. J gave up 5 bases and V 1 base, and 4 bases lay outside the gene matches. In germline, CDR1 is GTSNPN, CDR2 SVGIG (reference sequence). CDR3 nucleotides: TGTGCCTGGAGTGGAGGGGGCAGTTATGGCTACACCTTC. Its protein is CAWSGGGSYGYTF.

The chain is built from TRBV15 and TRBJ2-6; D gene unclear. Germline V CDR1 and CDR2: LNHNV, YYDKDF (reference sequence). The V end lost 5 bases, the J end lost 0 bases, and 5 bases lay between the germline ends. The CDR3 loop spans 14 amino acids. The DNA for the CDR3 is TGTGCCACCAGCTTTATCTCTGGGGCCAACGTCCTGACTTTC. As protein: CATSFISGANVLTF.

Only a few counts were recorded for this clone. J is TRBJ1-5 and V is TRBV28, with D tentatively TRBD1 (5 bases). The V gene's germline CDR1 is MDHEN and CDR2 SYDVKM. V lost 6 bases and J lost 1, with 19 bases in between. The CDR3 spans 17 residues. For the CDR3, the DNA is TGTGCCAGCAGACTCGGGGGGTTGGGGAGGAGCAATCAGCCCCAGCATTTT. It translates to CASRLGGLGRSNQPQHF. Using reference TRBV28 and TRBJ1-5 for the parts outside the CDR3, the full variable domain is DVKVTQSSRYLVKRTGEKVFLECVQDMDHENMFWYRQDPGLGLRLIYFSYDVKMKEKGDIPEGYSVSREKKERFSLILESASTNQTSMYLCASRLGGLGRSNQPQHFGDGTRLSIL.

This chain links TRBV10-3 with TRBJ2-2; 9 bases fit TRBD1. The CDR3 is made up of 15 amino acids. V was clipped by 5 bases and J by 4 bases; unmatched bases: 5. In germline, CDR1 is ENHRY, CDR2 SYGVKD. CDR3 bases: TGTGCCATCAGTTCAGCGGACAGGGGCACCGGGGAGCTGTTTTTT. Protein product: CAISSADRGTGELFF.

V and J are TRBV5-6 and TRBJ2-3; D is unclear. The CDR3 has 15 residues. Trimming shortened V by 0 bases and J by 2 bases, and 10 bases separated the two germline ends. Germline CDR1 reads SGHDT; CDR2 reads YYEEEE. CDR3 amino acids: CASSLDYYATDTQYF. The CDR3 DNA follows: TGTGCCAGCAGCTTGGACTACTACGCCACAGATACGCAGTATTTT.

This clone appeared a single time. This chain uses TRBV6-6 with TRBJ2-7, with 10 nucleotides matching TRBD1. CDR3 length equals 16 residues. The V segment lost 6 bases and the J segment 0 bases; nucleotides outside the gene matches: 8. Germline V gene sequence: CDR1 MNHNY, CDR2 SVGAGI (reference sequence). Here the CDR3 reads CASSPPGQGNSYEQYF. As DNA, the CDR3 is TGTGCCAGCAGCCCCCCGGGACAGGGGAACTCCTACGAGCAGTACTTC.

The chain couples TRBV18 to TRBJ1-2; D gene ambiguous. V lost 2 bases and J 4 bases, leaving 8 bases between the germline ends. Looked up from germline, CDR1 is KGHSH and CDR2 is LQKENI. The CDR3 is 13 residues long. The CDR3 region is CASSPTEAYGYTF. DNA for the CDR3: TGTGCCAGCTCACCAACAGAAGCCTATGGCTACACCTTC.

V and J are TRBV29-1 and TRBJ1-5; D gene ambiguous. V was shortened by 2 bases and J by 4 bases, with 6 bases between the two germline ends. Germline V gene data show CDR1 as SQVTM and CDR2 as ANQGSEA. This CDR3 is built from 12 residues. In nucleotides, the CDR3 is TGCAGCGTTGAATCGGCGAATCAGCCCCAGCATTTT. Amino acids: CSVESANQPQHF. Full variable domain (rest looked up from reference TRBV29-1 and TRBJ1-5): SAVISQKPSRDICQRGTSLTIQCQVDSQVTMMFWYRQQPGQSLTLIATANQGSEATYESGFVIDKFPISRPNLTFSTLTVSNMSPEDSSIYLCSVESANQPQHFGDGTRLSIL.

This clone was seen more than once but under ten times. V and J are TRBV7-2 and TRBJ1-5, with TRBD1 matching over 11 bases. The V segment lost 7 bases and the J segment 5 bases; nucleotides outside the gene matches: 7. CDR1 and CDR2 (germline): SGHTA, FQGNSA. CDR3 length equals 15 residues. The CDR3 bases are TGTGCCAGCAATTTTGGGACAGGGGGGCATCAGCCCCAGCATTTT. Translated: CASNFGTGGHQPQHF.

The genes are TRBV5-1 and TRBJ1-4; maybe TRBD1 (6 bases). The V gene's germline CDR1 is SGHRS and CDR2 YFSETQ. The CDR3 runs to 14 residues. The V end lost 1 base, the J end lost 6 bases, and 10 bases lay between the germline ends. The CDR3 region is CASSLFGQHEKLFF. DNA for the CDR3: TGCGCCAGCAGCTTGTTCGGACAGCATGAAAAACTGTTTTTT.

Points on this clone: Other DNA sequences in this sample translate to the same CDR3. The rearrangement uses TRBV28 and TRBJ1-2; the match to TRBD1 covers 9 bases. Germline CDR1 is MDHEN and CDR2 is SYDVKM. Losses at the gene ends were 6 bases for V and 3 bases for J; bases not matched to a gene: 5. The CDR3 is 14 amino acids. DNA for the CDR3: TGTGCCAGCAGACGACAGGGGGGAGACTATGGCTACACCTTC. This translates into CASRRQGGDYGYTF.

This clone occurred many times. The chain recombines TRBV27 with TRBJ2-7, with D perhaps matching TRBD1 (5 bases). The ends were cut back, 0 bases at V and 5 bases at J, with 11 bases in the middle. The CDR3 consists of 14 residues. Per the germline V gene, CDR1 is MNHEY and CDR2 is SMNVEV (reference sequence). CDR3 in amino acids: CASSLSSRAHEQYF. The CDR3 region has the DNA TGTGCCAGCAGTTTATCGTCCAGGGCCCACGAGCAGTACTTC.